This T cell receptor beta chain came from a study of blood T cells in healthy people across ages. Study summary: Researchers report that template switching captured about one barcoded beta molecule per two T cells. Study-level points and caveats: TCR beta diversity per million T cells fell roughly linearly with age.

Per individual sample, total RNA of at least 5 micrograms was extracted. In the case of this clonotype: The antigen is undetermined.

The CDR3 consists of 14 residues. V shed 1 base and J shed 2 bases, with 11 bases lying between them. Germline loops: CDR1 DFQATT, CDR2 SNEGSKA (reference sequence). PCR was performed a second time for about 7 to 11 cycles using a sample-barcoded 5' primer and a J-beta primer mix. Each cDNA molecule, via a template-switch adaptor with 12 random nucleotides, was tagged. TCRdb independently ran MiXCR on the 5' RACE reads; one entry per CDR3 protein. The table shows about 1.8 million distinct CDR3 sequences, with around half occurring only once. The sequenced material came from blood. This sequence was found in a middle-aged woman in good health. The rearrangement links TRBV20-1 to TRBJ2-5; D is uncertain. The CDR3 here is CSARVFDTQETQYF. The CDR3 nucleotides read TGCAGTGCTAGAGTATTCGATACTCAAGAGACCCAGTACTTC.